This T cell receptor beta chain appears in the sequencing data of a study of control samples from healthy donors and cancer patients. Libraries were prepared by immunoSEQ multiplex PCR; TCRdb keeps only in-frame clonotypes and omits some of them. The sample has about 140,000 clones, approximately 86% seen once; the top ten hold about 1.8%. The CDR3 covers 18 residues. Germline CDR1 LGHNA, CDR2 YNFKEQ. The trim removed 0 bases at V and 1 base at J, leaving 6 bases unmatched. V is TRBV4-2 and J is TRBJ2-2, with 9 bases identical to TRBD2. The sequence derives from a man aged 18 to 30 in good health. The sequenced sample was blood. The CDR3 sequence: CASSQDTLAGRNTGELFF. The CDR3 DNA is TGTGCCAGCAGCCAAGATACCCTAGCGGGGAGGAACACCGGGGAGCTGTTTTTT.